The clone carrying this T cell receptor (beta chain) was detected a few times. Its antigen is unidentified. The entry originates in a study of T cell responses to AZD1222 COVID-19 vaccine. Data came from immunoSEQ multiplex PCR; TCRdb stores just in-frame clones and leaves some out. The top ten clones hold approximately 5.4% of a sample with roughly 100,000 clones, around 90% of them seen once. The CDR3 runs 14 residues. Germline V gene data show CDR1 as LGHDT and CDR2 as YNNKEL (reference sequence). Trimming removed 0 bases at V and 0 bases at J, with 4 bases between. The study's findings and limits: The repertoires were collected only after the peak T cell response.

The sample in question was peripheral blood, obtained on day 0 of AZD1222 vaccination. The source of this sequence is an adult in good health. The chain has TRBV3-1 (or the pseudogene TRBV3-2) and TRBJ2-3; no definite D call. This CDR3 reads CASSQELSTDTQYF. The CDR3 coding sequence is TGTGCCAGCAGCCAAGAACTGAGCACAGATACGCAGTATTTT.